This TCR beta chain appears in the sequencing data of a study of cytomegalovirus exposure and HLA in healthy donors (dated by TCRdb to 2016 to 2017). Study-wide context: In an earlier analysis of 450 to 750 of the donors, about 270 Gb of sequence data and approximately 100 million unique TCR beta sequences from some 170 million T cells were reported. Class I and class II HLA loci were covered by the typing at four-digit resolution. Using immunosequencing, the study profiled T cell repertoires from fewer than 700 subjects and related those repertoires to cytomegalovirus serostatus. Donor age, sex, ethnicity and CMV serostatus were collected together with the repertoire data. An earlier analysis of 587 of the donors used high-throughput TCR beta sequencing to judge whether each TCR beta V gene segment behaved as functional or pseudogenic. The study combined high-throughput TCR immunosequencing, statistical association of individual TCRs with disease status, and machine learning to predict cytomegalovirus infection status. The number of typed donors differed by locus: roughly 629-640 for A, B, C, DRB1 and DQB1; roughly 510 for DQA1; 606 for DPA1; and about 450 for DPB1. An early release that covered 500 to 800 HLA-typed donors contained approximately 300 gigabases of sequencing data and 75 million to 100 million unique TCR sequences. The later analysis used no new phenotypic data to find candidate immune exposures, relying instead on TCR beta sequences and their occurrence across donors. Five DR-DQ haplotypes were handled as single units for association and clustering, since linkage in the cohort was strong. In a later analysis, previously published TCR beta repertoires from several hundred donors were re-analyzed and high-resolution HLA genotyping was added so that TCR occurrence patterns could be studied. All discovery cohort repertoires had been generated using a single sequencing platform. A later genetic analysis used genome-wide SNP genotypes for 398 of the 666 donors, treating that subset as a discovery cohort. Among some 410 genotyped donors of the cohort, an average of around 220,000 unique TCR beta nucleotide sequences was sequenced per donor, of which approximately 19% were non-productive. The study aimed to test whether signatures of past pathogen exposure could be identified by cataloging public T cell receptors. Of the 300 to 500 genotyped donors, 80% to 90% were placed in the genetic ancestry cluster associated with self-reported Caucasian donors. A separate validation cohort of roughly 130 different subjects was used in addition to the approximately 700-subject first cohort. Beyond this particular receptor, the publication reports: Compared with equally common non-associated chains, HLA-associated TCR beta chains in a later analysis were more clonally expanded and had lower generation probabilities. The authors suggested that the approach could potentially be extended to other disease states and immunological phenotypes. When HLA alleles, especially DR and DQ, strongly co-occurred, attributing TCR associations to individual alleles was difficult. A later analysis found that TCR association rates varied across HLA loci, with DRB1 alleles showing the most associated TCRs and HLA-C alleles the fewest. Most CMV-associated TCR beta chains appeared to be HLA-restricted in a later analysis, and the HLA associations seemed to be driven largely by CMV exposure. A later analysis associated 15,000 to 20,000 TCR beta sequences with specific HLA alleles at a false discovery rate of 0.05. Correlated functional status among segregating V segments might reflect linkage disequilibrium, but an unknown experimental factor could not be ruled out. A group of highly shared sequence variants was considered likely to be a technical artifact of the sequencing pipeline. The classifier was reported to diagnose cytomegalovirus status with high specificity and sensitivity in both the original cohort and the validation cohort. In the study, approximately 160 TCR beta chains were listed as associated with cytomegalovirus. In this cohort, only TCR beta chains were sequenced, and detectable features were limited by the absence of alpha or paired-chain data. Roughly uniform sequencing depth across donors was assumed in presence/absence analyses, although this assumption may not hold. Because some donors lacked HLA typing at each locus, the association tests relied only on the typed subset. According to a later analysis, parvovirus B19, influenza, CMV and Epstein-Barr virus appeared linked to several top co-occurrence clusters. A further reported finding was that TCR beta sequences accurately predicted the HLA-A and HLA-B alleles for most subjects in the first cohort. CMV serostatus was the only immune exposure information available for the cohort. Approximately 18 rarely observed V segments, including chromosome 9 orphons, were excluded from the earlier analysis of several hundred of the donors because counts were too low. V-gene and J-gene trimming of TCR beta chains was associated with a missense DCLRE1C variant in a later genetic analysis, and the association was replicated in an independent cohort. Some IMGT-functional V segments, including TRBV6-2 and TRBV6-3, could not be distinguished by the 87-base-pair reads and were therefore excluded. An earlier analysis of approximately 540 of the donors showed that most TCR beta V segments appeared in productive rearrangements either about 87% or about 30% of the time, which broadly matched IMGT annotations. While some public TCRs were present in many individuals, most TCR sequences turned up only very rarely across donors. A later genetic analysis reported fewer N-insertions in productive TCRs among donors in an Asian-associated ancestry cluster than the roughly 670-donor mean. In vitro tests confirmed that three of the cytomegalovirus-associated TCR beta chains recognize cytomegalovirus antigens.

The library was made by the immunoSEQ multiplex PCR assay. A mixture of 60 forward primers for TCR Vbeta segments and 13 reverse primers for TCR Jbeta segments was used in the multiplex PCR. A multiplex PCR assay on genomic DNA amplified the CDR3 region of rearranged TCR beta genes. The amplified TCR beta libraries were sequenced on the Illumina HiSeq System as 87-base-pair reads. The authors processed their data as follows. Across the 670 or so repertoires, a later analysis counted about 81 million unique TCR beta chains, approximately 12 million of which were shared by at least two donors. Raw reads were error-corrected and collapsed into unique sequences with a nearest-neighbor algorithm that merged closely related sequences to remove PCR and sequencing errors. Alignment of CDR3 sequences to IMGT reference sequences was used to assign V, D and J gene segments. Each retained sequence needed at least a six-nucleotide match to both a V gene segment and a J gene segment. A rearrangement counted as productive if the CDR3 had no stop codons and remained in frame with V and J, and every other rearrangement counted as non-productive. CDR3 was defined by IMGT convention, running from the second conserved V-encoded cysteine to the conserved J-encoded phenylalanine. In an earlier analysis of roughly 580 of the donors, sequences lacking an unambiguous match to a single V gene segment were excluded. In an earlier analysis of around 590 of the donors, a V segment was called functional when productive rearrangements were above 56.7%, and segregating when the standard deviation between donors exceeded 5%. A statistical classification framework was built for diagnosing cytomegalovirus status from the catalog of TCR beta chain sequences. In a later analysis, TCR nucleotide sequences were compared against IMGT/GENE-DB human TR gene sequences so that V and J genes could be assigned. Using the TCRdist pipeline, a later analysis assigned CDR3 sequences along with most-parsimonious VDJ recombination scenarios. In a later analysis, each TCR beta chain was defined by its CDR3 amino acid sequence together with its V-gene family, and reads without a unique V-gene family were excluded. As a way to deal with suspected cross-contamination and a sequencing artifact, a later analysis dropped approximately 570 nucleotide sequences that were highly shared and had low generation probability. A later analysis calculated a clonal expansion index for each public chain from normalized within-repertoire ranks of inferred template counts. In a later analysis, generation probabilities were computed using a VDJ recombination model fitted to out-of-frame rearrangements, and the results were checked against IGoR. In a later analysis, TCR-TCR, TCR-HLA and TCR-CMV co-occurrence was scored with hypergeometric tests, and a repertoire-size bias correction was applied to TCR pairs. False discovery rates were estimated in a later analysis by permuting HLA or CMV assignments 20 times. In a later analysis, co-occurring TCRs were grouped using DBSCAN, and TCRdist sequence similarity was added for clustering within HLA-allele-positive subsets. For co-occurrence clustering, repertoires with fewer than 30,000 or more than 120,000 public chains were excluded, along with five repertoires with anomalous nucleotide sharing. TCRdb retrieved this table from immuneACCESS and kept in-frame rearrangements only. Not all clones are present; in checked studies, unresolved V genes account for under half, and no reason is known for the remainder. For V, J and clone size, that table is used; D and trimming come from the DNA. The sample table lists fewer than 200,000 clones, around 80% of them with a count of one. The ten largest account for 3.5% to 5.5% of the sample.

The cohort comprised hundreds of healthy bone marrow donors. All cohort members were sampled while nominally healthy, although unrecorded immune exposures were likely present. The donor was CMV seronegative and belonged to the group of under 400 seronegative cohort members. Each donor provided a peripheral blood sample, and peripheral blood mononuclear cells were used for TCR beta sequencing. The Qiagen DNeasy Blood Extraction Kit was used to extract genomic DNA from the blood cell samples. This clone was recorded a few times. This clone's antigen is unknown. No much larger clone is present one base from it, and per-base qualities are unavailable. Between the V and J ends, shortened by 5 bases and 6 bases respectively, the junction contains 10 bases. The CDR3 goes from the cysteine to the phenylalanine over 12 residues. This entry keeps only the CDR3 DNA: 36 bases, framed from base 1. CDR1 and CDR2 were assigned from the germline V gene (reference sequence) as SEHNR and FQNEAQ.

The sample was PBMCs. This receptor was taken from a middle-aged man in good health and CMV-seronegative. The rearranged segments are TRBV7-9 and TRBJ1-2; no D segment can be confidently identified. The CDR3 region: CASSPNLDGYTF. The DNA sequence is TGTGCCAGCAGCCCTAATCTCGATGGCTACACCTTC.